This T cell receptor beta chain comes out of a study of identical twins. Study-wide points: Insertions were reduced in abundant cord blood beta clonotypes but not in memory repertoires. Possibly, invariant MAIT and iNKT cells partly confounded zero-insertion analyses.

Template switching created a universal primer site, and the cDNA included unique molecular identifiers. TCRdb reprocessed the 5' RACE reads via MiXCR and lists one record per CDR3 protein. The sample comprises approximately 690,000 distinct CDR3 sequences, around 6% of which are singletons, and approximately 1.6% rests with the top ten. This clonotype appeared many times. Antigen specificity is unknown. This receptor was taken from a man aged 18 to 29 in good health. Sequencing was carried out using naive T cells sorted from blood.

This CDR3 reads CASSLAGARHQHF. In DNA form, the CDR3 reads TGTGCCAGCAGTTTAGCCGGGGCCAGACACCAGCATTTT. V and J are TRBV12-3 or TRBV12-4 and TRBJ1-5; tentative D call: TRBD1 (5 bases). V was clipped by 0 bases and J by 12 bases, with 12 bases between them. The CDR3 loop spans 13 amino acids.